One and the same sample provided the 12 T cell receptor beta chains below, sequenced in a study of blood T cell repertoires in COVID-19. Produced via immunoSEQ multiplex PCR; TCRdb's table is partial and in-frame only. The sample records about 380,000 clones, 88% being singletons. The sequenced sample was PBMCs or T cells enriched from blood (not recorded which). Every receptor here comes from a woman between 18 and 30 years old who had recovered from COVID-19.

The chain recombines TRBV4-3 with TRBJ1-2; D is uncertain. CDR3 length: 15 residues. CDR1 and CDR2 from the germline V gene are LGHNA and YSLEER. V lost 0 bases and J 4 bases, leaving 12 bases between the germline ends. CDR3: CASSQDRRVSYGYTF. CDR3 bases: TGCGCCAGCAGCCAAGATCGGAGGGTGAGCTATGGCTACACCTTC.

This chain links TRBV27 with TRBJ1-2; the match to TRBD1 covers 8 bases. V gave up 2 bases and J gave up 4 bases; unmatched junction bases: 3. The CDR3 contains 14 residues. CDR1 is MNHEY and CDR2 is SMNVEV in the germline V gene (reference sequence). For the CDR3, the DNA is TGTGCCAGCAGTTTAGGACAGGGACTCTATGGCTACACCTTC. Residues: CASSLGQGLYGYTF.

The CDR3 region is CASSQDPGGIGGYTF. CDR3 sequence (DNA): TGCGCCAGCAGCCAAGACCCAGGGGGCATAGGGGGCTACACCTTC. The gene calls are TRBV4-3 and TRBJ1-2; 8 bases are a match to TRBD1. Trimming took 0 bases from V and 8 from J; bases not matched to a gene: 8. Germline V gene data show CDR1 as LGHNA and CDR2 as YSLEER. The CDR3 covers 15 residues.

Here the CDR3 reads CASSQDIGTVNSPLHF. The CDR3 DNA follows: TGTGCCAGCAGCCAAGATATCGGGACAGTAAATTCACCCCTCCACTTT. The rearrangement uses TRBV14 and TRBJ1-6; TRBD1 matches 7 bases. The ends lost 0 bases at V and 7 bases at J; junction bases unmatched: 6. Germline CDR1 SGHDN, CDR2 FVKESK. The length of the CDR3 is 16 residues.

This sequence joins TRBV5-1 and TRBJ1-2; tentatively, D is TRBD1 (6 bases). CDR3 length: 14 amino acids. V lost 5 bases, J lost 2 bases, and 13 bases lay in between. Germline V lookup: CDR1 SGHRS, CDR2 YFSETQ. For the CDR3, the DNA is TGCGCCAGCAGAGGGACAACCGAAAACTATGGCTACACCTTC. Translation: CASRGTTENYGYTF.

The V gene is TRBV5-4, the J gene TRBJ2-3; no clear D gene. V lost 5 bases to trimming and J lost 0 bases, with 7 bases between them. CDR3 length equals 13 residues. Germline-derived CDR1 and CDR2 are SGHNT and YYREEE (reference sequence). The CDR3 is CASRLPSTDTQYF. CDR3 coding DNA: TGTGCCAGCAGACTACCGAGCACAGATACGCAGTATTTT.

This clone occurred once. The chain combines TRBV7-2 with TRBJ1-1, with D possibly TRBD1 on 5 matching bases. V was clipped by 5 bases and J by 4 bases, with 14 bases between them. Germline CDR1 is SGHTA and CDR2 is FQGNSA. The CDR3 is 14 amino acids. The CDR3, as DNA: TGTGCCAGCAGCCCCGGACACACTTCCACTGAAGCTTTCTTT. It translates to CASSPGHTSTEAFF.

This sequence joins TRBV6-5 and TRBJ1-1; the match to TRBD1 covers 7 bases. This CDR3 has 13 amino acids. Germline V gene lookup returns CDR1 MNHEY and CDR2 SVGAGI. The V and J ends lost 6 bases and 5 bases, in that order; junction bases with no gene match: 6. The CDR3 spells CASRIPGGTEAFF. CDR3 DNA sequence: TGTGCCAGCAGAATCCCAGGGGGGACTGAAGCTTTCTTT.

The V and J genes are TRBV7-6 and TRBJ2-1; 7 bases line up with TRBD2. Trimming at V came to 0 bases and at J to 7 bases, leaving 9 bases not matched to a gene. This CDR3 has 16 amino acids. Germline lookup yields CDR1 SGHVS and CDR2 FNYEAQ. The CDR3 DNA is TGTGCCAGCAGCTTAGCGTGGCGGGGGAAAAAGAATGAGCAGTTCTTC. Translated: CASSLAWRGKKNEQFF.

The chain employs TRBV5-1 and TRBJ1-1; the D is unclear. CDR1 SGHRS and CDR2 YFSETQ come from the germline V gene. This CDR3 has 14 amino acids. V was cut by 2 bases and J by 4 bases, with 12 bases left in between. CDR3 residues: CASSFLREGTEAFF. In nucleotides, the CDR3 is TGCGCCAGCAGCTTCCTGCGGGAGGGCACTGAAGCTTTCTTT. Complete variable domain (other parts from reference TRBV5-1 and TRBJ1-1): KAGVTQTPRYLIKTRGQQVTLSCSPISGHRSVSWYQQTPGQGLQFLFEYFSETQRNKGNFPGRFSGRQFSNSRSEMNVSTLELGDSALYLCASSFLREGTEAFFGQGTRLTVV.

J is TRBJ1-1 and V is TRBV15, with D maybe TRBD1 (5 bases). The CDR3 extends over 16 amino acids. V lost 0 bases to trimming and J lost 1 base, with 12 bases between them. CDR1 is LNHNV and CDR2 is YYDKDF in the germline V gene (reference sequence). CDR3 loop: CATSRDFETANTEAFF. The CDR3, as DNA: TGTGCCACCAGCAGAGATTTCGAGACAGCGAACACTGAAGCTTTCTTT.

The rearrangement links TRBV28 to TRBJ2-1; 9 bases align to TRBD1. The germline gives CDR1 MDHEN, CDR2 SYDVKM. The length of the CDR3 is 16 residues. V was pared by 2 bases and J by 4 bases, with 6 bases of the junction left unmatched. In nucleotides, the CDR3 is TGTGCCAGCAGTTTACCGGGACAGGGATTATACAATGAGCAGTTCTTC. This codes for CASSLPGQGLYNEQFF.